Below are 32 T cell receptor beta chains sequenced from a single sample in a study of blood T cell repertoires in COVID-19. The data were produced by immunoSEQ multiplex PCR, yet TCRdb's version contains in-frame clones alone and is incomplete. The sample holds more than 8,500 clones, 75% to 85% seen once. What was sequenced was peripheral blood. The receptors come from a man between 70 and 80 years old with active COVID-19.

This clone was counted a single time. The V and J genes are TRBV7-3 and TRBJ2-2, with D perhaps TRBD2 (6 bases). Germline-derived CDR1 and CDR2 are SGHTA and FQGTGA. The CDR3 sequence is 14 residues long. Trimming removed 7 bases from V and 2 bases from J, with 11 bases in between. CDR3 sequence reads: CASKREPNTGELFF. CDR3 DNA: TGTGCCAGCAAACGGGAGCCTAACACCGGGGAGCTGTTTTTT.

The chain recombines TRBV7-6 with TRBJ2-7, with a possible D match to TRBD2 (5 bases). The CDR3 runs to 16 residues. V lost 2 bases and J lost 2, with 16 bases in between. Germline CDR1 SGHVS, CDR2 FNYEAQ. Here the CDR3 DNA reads TGTGCCAGCAGCTTATGGGGAGCGACTTCTCCCTACGAGCAGTACTTC. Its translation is CASSLWGATSPYEQYF.

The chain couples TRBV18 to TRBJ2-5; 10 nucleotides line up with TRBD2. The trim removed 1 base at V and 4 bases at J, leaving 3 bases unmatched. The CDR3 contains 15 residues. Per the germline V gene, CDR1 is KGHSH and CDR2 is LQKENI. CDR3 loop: CASSPRLAGGETQYF. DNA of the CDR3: TGTGCCAGCTCACCACGATTAGCGGGAGGAGAGACCCAGTACTTC.

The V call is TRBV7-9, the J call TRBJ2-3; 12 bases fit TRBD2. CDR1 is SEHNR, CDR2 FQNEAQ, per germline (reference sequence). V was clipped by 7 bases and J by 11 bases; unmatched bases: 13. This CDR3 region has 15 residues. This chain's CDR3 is CASTFRTSGTLEQYF. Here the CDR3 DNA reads TGTGCCAGCACCTTTCGGACTAGCGGGACTCTTGAGCAGTATTTT. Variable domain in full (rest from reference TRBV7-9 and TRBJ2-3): DTGVSQNPRHKITKRGQNVTFRCDPISEHNRLYWYRQTLGQGPEFLTYFQNEAQLEKSRLLSDRFSAERPKGSFSTLEIQRTEQGDSAMYLCASTFRTSGTLEQYFGPGTRLTVL.

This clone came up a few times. CDR3 amino acids: CASTLQGSYEQYF. The CDR3 region has the DNA TGTGCCAGCACCCTCCAGGGGTCCTACGAGCAGTACTTC. The rearrangement uses TRBV12-3 or TRBV12-4 and TRBJ2-7; a weak D match, TRBD1 (6 bases). The CDR3 extends over 13 amino acids. Trimming stripped 7 bases from V and 1 base from J, with 11 bases between.

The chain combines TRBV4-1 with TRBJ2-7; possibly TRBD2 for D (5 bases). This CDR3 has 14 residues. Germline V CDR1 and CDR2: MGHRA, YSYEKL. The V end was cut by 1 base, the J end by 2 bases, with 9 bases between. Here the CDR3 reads CASSQGGLTYEQYF. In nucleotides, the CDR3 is TGCGCCAGCAGCCAAGGAGGGCTAACCTACGAGCAGTACTTC.

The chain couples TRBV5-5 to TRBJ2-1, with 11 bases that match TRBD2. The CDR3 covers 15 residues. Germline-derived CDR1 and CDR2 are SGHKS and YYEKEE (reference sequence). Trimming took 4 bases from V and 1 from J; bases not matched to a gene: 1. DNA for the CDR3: TGTGCCAGCAGCCCTAGCGGGAGGTCCTACAATGAGCAGTTCTTC. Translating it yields CASSPSGRSYNEQFF. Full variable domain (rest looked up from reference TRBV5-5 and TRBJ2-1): DAGVTQSPTHLIKTRGQQVTLRCSPISGHKSVSWYQQVLGQGPQFIFQYYEKEERGRGNFPDRFSARQFPNYSSELNVNALLLGDSALYLCASSPSGRSYNEQFFGPGTRLTVL.

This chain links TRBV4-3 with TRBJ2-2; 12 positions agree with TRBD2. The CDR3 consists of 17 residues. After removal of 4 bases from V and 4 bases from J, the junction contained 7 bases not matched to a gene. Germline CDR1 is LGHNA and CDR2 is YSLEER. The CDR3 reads CASSPMTSGSGTGELFF. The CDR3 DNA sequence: TGCGCCAGCAGCCCAATGACTAGCGGGAGTGGCACCGGGGAGCTGTTTTTT.

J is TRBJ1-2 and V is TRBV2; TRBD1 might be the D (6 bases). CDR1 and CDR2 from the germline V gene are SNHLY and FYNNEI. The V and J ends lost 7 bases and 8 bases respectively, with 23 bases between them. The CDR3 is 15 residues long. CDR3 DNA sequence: TGTGCCAGCACCTTACAGGGCGTTCAGCTGCGGGGCTACACCTTC. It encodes CASTLQGVQLRGYTF.

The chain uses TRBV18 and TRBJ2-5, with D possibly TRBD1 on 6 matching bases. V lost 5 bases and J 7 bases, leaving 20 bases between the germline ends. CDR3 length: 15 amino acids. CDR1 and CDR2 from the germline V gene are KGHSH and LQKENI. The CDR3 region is CASSKDSPIGGTQYF. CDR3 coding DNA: TGTGCCAGCTCAAAGGACAGTCCCATAGGGGGGACCCAGTACTTC.

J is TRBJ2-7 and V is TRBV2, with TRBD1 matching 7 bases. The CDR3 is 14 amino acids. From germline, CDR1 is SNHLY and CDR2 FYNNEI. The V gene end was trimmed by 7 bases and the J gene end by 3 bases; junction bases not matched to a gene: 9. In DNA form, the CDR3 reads TGTGCCAGCAAATGGGGAGACAGGGTCTACGAGCAGTACTTC. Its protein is CASKWGDRVYEQYF.

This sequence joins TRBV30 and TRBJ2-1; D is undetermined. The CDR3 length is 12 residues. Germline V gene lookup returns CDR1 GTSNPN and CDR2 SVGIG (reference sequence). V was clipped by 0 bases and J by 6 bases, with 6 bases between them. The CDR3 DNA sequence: TGTGCCTGGAGTGTACGAGTCAATGAGCAGTTCTTC. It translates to CAWSVRVNEQFF.

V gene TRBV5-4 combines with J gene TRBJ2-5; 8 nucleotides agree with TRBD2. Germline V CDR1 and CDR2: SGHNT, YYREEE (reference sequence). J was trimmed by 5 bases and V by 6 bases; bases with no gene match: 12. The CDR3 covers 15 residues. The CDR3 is CASTGRAGVGETQYF. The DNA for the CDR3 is TGTGCCAGCACTGGTCGAGCGGGAGTTGGCGAGACCCAGTACTTC.

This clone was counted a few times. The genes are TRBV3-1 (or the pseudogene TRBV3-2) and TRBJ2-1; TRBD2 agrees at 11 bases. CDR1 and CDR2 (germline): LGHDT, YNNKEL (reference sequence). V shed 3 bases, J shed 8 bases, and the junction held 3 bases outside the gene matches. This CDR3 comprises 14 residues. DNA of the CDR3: TGTGCCAGCAGCCATCTACTAGCGGGAGATGAGCAGTTCTTC. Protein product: CASSHLLAGDEQFF.

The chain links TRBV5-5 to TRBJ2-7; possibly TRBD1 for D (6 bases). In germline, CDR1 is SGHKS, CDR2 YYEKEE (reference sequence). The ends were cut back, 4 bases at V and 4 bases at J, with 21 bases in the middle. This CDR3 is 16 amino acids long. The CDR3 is CASSLVVGDMGYEQYF. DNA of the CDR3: TGTGCCAGCAGCCTTGTGGTTGGGGACATGGGTTACGAGCAGTACTTC.

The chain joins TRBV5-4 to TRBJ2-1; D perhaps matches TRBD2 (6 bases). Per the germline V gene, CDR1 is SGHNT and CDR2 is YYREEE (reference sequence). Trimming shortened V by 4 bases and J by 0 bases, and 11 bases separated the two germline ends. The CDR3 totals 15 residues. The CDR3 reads CASSLSRGSYNEQFF. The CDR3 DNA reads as TGTGCCAGCAGCCTCTCGCGGGGCTCCTACAATGAGCAGTTCTTC.

The CDR3 spells CASSLWAGAKGHGYTF. Written as DNA, the CDR3 is TGTGCCAGCAGTTTATGGGCAGGGGCCAAGGGCCATGGCTACACCTTC. V gene TRBV27 combines with J gene TRBJ1-2, with TRBD1 as a possible D gene (6 bases). The V gene lost 1 base and the J gene lost 6 bases, with 18 bases spanning the gap. The CDR3 extends over 16 amino acids. Germline values: CDR1 MNHEY, CDR2 SMNVEV (reference sequence).

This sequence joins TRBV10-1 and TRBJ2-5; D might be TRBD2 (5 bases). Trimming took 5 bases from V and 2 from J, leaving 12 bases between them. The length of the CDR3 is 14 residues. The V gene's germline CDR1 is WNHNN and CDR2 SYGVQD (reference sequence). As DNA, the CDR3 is TGCGCCAGCAGTAGGCGTGAGGGTCAAGAGACCCAGTACTTC. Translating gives CASSRREGQETQYF.

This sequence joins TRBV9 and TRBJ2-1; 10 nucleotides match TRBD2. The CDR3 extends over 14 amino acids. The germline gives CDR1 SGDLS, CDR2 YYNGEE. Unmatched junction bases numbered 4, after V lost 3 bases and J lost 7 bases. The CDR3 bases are TGTGCCAGCAGCGCAGGGACTAGCGTGAATGAGCAGTTCTTC. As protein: CASSAGTSVNEQFF.

The CDR3 DNA reads as TGCGCCAGCAGCTTGGGACAGGGGGCAAATCAGCCCCAGCATTTT. As protein: CASSLGQGANQPQHF. The chain is built from TRBV5-1 and TRBJ1-5; 10 bases line up with TRBD1. This CDR3 contains 15 residues. Germline values: CDR1 SGHRS, CDR2 YFSETQ. V trimming: 0 bases; J trimming: 4 bases; junction bases outside the gene matches: 1.

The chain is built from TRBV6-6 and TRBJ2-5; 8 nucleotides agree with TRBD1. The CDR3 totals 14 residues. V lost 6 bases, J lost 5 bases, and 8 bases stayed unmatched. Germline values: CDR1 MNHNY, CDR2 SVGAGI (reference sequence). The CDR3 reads CASSTTGVGETQYF. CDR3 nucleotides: TGTGCCAGCAGCACGACAGGGGTTGGGGAGACCCAGTACTTC.

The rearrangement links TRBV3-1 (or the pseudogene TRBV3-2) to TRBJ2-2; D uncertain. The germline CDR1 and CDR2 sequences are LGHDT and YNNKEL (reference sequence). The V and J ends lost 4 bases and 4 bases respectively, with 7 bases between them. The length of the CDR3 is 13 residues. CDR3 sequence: CASSRWSTGELFF. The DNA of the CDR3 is TGTGCCAGCAGCCGTTGGAGCACCGGGGAGCTGTTTTTT.

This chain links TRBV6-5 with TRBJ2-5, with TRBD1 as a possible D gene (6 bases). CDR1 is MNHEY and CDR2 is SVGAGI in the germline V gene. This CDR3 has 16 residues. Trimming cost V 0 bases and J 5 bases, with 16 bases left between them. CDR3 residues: CASSYSTWGQGETQYF. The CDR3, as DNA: TGTGCCAGCAGTTACTCGACGTGGGGGCAAGGGGAGACCCAGTACTTC.

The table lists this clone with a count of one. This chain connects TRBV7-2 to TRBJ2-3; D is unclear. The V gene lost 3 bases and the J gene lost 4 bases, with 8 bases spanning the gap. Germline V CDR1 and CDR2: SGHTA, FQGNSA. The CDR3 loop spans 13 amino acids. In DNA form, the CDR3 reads TGTGCCAGCAGCTTCCGAGAGTCAGATACGCAGTATTTT. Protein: CASSFRESDTQYF.

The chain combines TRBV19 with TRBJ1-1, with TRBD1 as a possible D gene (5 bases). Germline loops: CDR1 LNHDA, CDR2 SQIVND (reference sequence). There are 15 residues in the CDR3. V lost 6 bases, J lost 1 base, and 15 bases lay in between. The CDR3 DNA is TGTGCCAGTAGCGTCGGGGGGGTGGGGAACACTGAAGCTTTCTTT. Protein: CASSVGGVGNTEAFF.

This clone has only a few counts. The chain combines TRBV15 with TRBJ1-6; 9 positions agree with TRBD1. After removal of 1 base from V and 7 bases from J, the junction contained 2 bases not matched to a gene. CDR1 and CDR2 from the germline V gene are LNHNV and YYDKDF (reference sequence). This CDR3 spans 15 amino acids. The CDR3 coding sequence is TGTGCCACCAGCAGAGGGGGGACAGGGAATTCACCCCTCCACTTT. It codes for CATSRGGTGNSPLHF. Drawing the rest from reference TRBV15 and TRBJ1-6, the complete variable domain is DAMVIQNPRYQVTQFGKPVTLSCSQTLNHNVMYWYQQKSSQAPKLLFHYYDKDFNNEADTPDNFQSRRPNTSFCFLDIRSPGLGDTAMYLCATSRGGTGNSPLHFGNGTRLTVT.

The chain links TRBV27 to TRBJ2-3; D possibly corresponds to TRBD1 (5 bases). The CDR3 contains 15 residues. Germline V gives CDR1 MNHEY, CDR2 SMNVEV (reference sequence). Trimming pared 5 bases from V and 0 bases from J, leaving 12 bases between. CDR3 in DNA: TGTGCCAGCAGTCTAAGGGGAACGAGCACAGATACGCAGTATTTT. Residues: CASSLRGTSTDTQYF.

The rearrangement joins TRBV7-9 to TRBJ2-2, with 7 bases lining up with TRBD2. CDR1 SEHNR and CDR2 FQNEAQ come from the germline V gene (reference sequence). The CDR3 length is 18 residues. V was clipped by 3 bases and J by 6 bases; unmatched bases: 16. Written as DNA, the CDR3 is TGTGCCAGCAGCTTCCAAGAGGTCGGGCTAGCGGAGTCCGGGGAGCTGTTTTTT. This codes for CASSFQEVGLAESGELFF.

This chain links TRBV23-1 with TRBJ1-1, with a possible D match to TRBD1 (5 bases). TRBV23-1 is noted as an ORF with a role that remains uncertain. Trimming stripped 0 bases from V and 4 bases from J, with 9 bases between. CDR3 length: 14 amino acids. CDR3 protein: CASSQSGRVTEAFF. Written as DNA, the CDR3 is TGCGCCAGCAGTCAATCTGGCAGGGTCACTGAAGCTTTCTTT.

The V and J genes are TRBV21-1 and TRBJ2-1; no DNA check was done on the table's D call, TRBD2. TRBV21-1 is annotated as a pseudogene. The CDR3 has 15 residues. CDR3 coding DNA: TGTGCCAGCAGAATGGGCGGGAGCTGCGGCAATGAGCAGTTCTTC. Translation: CASRMGGSCGNEQFF.

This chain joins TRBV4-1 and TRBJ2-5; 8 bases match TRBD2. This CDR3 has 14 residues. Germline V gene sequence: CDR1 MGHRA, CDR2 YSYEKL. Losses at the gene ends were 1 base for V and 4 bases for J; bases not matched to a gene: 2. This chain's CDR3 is CASSQGLAGETQYF. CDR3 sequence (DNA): TGCGCCAGCAGCCAAGGGCTAGCGGGAGAGACCCAGTACTTC.

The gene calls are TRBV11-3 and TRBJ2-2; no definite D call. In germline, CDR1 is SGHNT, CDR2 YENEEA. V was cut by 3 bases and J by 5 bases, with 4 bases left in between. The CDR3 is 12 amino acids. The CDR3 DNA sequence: TGTGCCAGCAGCTTGGAGACCGGGGAGCTGTTTTTT. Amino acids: CASSLETGELFF.